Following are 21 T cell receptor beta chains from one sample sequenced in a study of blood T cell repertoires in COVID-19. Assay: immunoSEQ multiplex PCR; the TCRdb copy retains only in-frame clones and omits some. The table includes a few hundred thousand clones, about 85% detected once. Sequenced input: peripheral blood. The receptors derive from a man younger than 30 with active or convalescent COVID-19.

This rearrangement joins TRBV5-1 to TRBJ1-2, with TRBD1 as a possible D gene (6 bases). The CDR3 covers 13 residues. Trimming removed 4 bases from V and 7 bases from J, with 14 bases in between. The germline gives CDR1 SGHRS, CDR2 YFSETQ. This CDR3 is CASSRDNRGGYTF. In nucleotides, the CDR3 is TGCGCCAGCAGCCGGGACAATCGAGGTGGCTACACCTTC.

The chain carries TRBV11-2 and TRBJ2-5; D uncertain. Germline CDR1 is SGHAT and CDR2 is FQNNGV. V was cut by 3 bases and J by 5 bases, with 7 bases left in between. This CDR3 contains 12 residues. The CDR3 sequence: CASSFDRETQYF. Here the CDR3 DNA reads TGTGCCAGCAGCTTCGATCGGGAGACCCAGTACTTC.

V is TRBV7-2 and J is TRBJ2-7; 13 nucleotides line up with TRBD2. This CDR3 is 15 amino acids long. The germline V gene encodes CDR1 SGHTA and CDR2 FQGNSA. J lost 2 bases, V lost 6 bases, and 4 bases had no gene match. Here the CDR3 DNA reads TGTGCCAGCAGAGCTGGGACTAGCGGGGCCTACGAGCAGTACTTC. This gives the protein CASRAGTSGAYEQYF.

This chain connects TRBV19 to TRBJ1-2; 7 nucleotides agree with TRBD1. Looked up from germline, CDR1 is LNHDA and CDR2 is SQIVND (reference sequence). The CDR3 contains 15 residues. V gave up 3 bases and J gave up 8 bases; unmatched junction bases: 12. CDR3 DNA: TGTGCCAGTAGTATCAAGGCCGACAGGGAGGCCGGCTACACCTTC. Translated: CASSIKADREAGYTF.

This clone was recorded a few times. CDR3 sequence reads: CASSLKGATLKLYEQYF. The CDR3 DNA sequence: TGTGCCAGCAGCTTAAAGGGGGCGACCCTAAAACTCTACGAGCAGTACTTC. The chain has TRBV7-6 and TRBJ2-7; 7 positions match TRBD1. The germline V gene encodes CDR1 SGHVS and CDR2 FNYEAQ. V was clipped by 2 bases and J by 3 bases; unmatched bases: 13. The CDR3 is 17 amino acids.

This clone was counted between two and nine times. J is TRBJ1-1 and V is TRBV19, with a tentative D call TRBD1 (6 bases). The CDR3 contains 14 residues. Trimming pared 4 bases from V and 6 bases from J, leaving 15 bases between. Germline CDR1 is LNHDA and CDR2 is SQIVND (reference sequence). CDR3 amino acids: CASSSYRALAEAFF. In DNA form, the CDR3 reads TGTGCCAGTAGTAGCTACAGGGCGCTCGCTGAAGCTTTCTTT.

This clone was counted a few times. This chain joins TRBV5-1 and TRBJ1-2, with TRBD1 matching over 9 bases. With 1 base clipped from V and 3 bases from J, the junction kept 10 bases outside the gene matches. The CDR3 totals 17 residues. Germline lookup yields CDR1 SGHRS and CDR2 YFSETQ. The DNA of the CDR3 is TGCGCCAGCAGCTTGACCGGGACAGGGTGGGAGGACTATGGCTACACCTTC. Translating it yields CASSLTGTGWEDYGYTF.

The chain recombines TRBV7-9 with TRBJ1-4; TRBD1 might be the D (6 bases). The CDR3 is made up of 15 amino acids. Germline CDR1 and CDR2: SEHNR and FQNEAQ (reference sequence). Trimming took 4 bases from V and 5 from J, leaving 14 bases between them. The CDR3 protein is CASSSRGSFNEKLFF. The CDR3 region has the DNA TGTGCCAGCAGCTCCAGGGGCAGTTTCAATGAAAAACTGTTTTTT.

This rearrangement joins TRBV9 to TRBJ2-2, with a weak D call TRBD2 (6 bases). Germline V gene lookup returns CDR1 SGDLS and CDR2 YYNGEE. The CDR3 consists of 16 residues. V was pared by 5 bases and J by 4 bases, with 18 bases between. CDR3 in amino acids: CASSTTSRPLTGELFF. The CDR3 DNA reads TGTGCCAGCAGTACTACTAGCAGACCGCTCACCGGGGAGCTGTTTTTT. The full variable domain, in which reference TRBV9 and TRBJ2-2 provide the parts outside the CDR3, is DSGVTQTPKHLITATGQRVTLRCSPRSGDLSVYWYQQSLDQGLQFLIQYYNGEERAKGNILERFSAQQFPDLHSELNLSSLELGDSALYFCASSTTSRPLTGELFFGEGSRLTVL.

This CDR3 reads CASSAGSFGYGYTF. CDR3 sequence (DNA): TGTGCCAGCAGTGCGGGGAGTTTCGGCTATGGCTACACCTTC. The genes are TRBV25-1 and TRBJ1-2; D gene ambiguous. V lost 4 bases, J lost 4 bases, and 13 bases lay in between. This CDR3 is built from 14 residues. Germline CDR1 and CDR2: MGHDK and SYGVNS.

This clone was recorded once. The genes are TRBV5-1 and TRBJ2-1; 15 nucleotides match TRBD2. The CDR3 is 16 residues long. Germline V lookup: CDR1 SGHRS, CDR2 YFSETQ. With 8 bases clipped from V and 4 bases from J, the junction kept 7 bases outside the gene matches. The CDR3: CASIPGLAGGYNEQFF. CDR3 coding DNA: TGCGCCAGTATCCCGGGACTAGCGGGGGGATACAATGAGCAGTTCTTC.

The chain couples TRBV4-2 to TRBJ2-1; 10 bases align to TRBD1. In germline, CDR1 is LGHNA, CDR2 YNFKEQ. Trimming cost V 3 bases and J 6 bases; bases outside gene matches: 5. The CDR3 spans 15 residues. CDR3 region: CASSHRDRGANEQFF. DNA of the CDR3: TGTGCCAGCAGCCATCGGGACAGGGGAGCCAATGAGCAGTTCTTC.

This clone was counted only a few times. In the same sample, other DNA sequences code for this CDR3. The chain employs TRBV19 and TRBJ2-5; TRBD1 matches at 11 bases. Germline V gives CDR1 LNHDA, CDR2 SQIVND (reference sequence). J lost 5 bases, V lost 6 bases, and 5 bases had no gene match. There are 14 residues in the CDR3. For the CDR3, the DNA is TGTGCCAGTAGGGACAGGGGGCGCGGGGAGACCCAGTACTTC. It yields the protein CASRDRGRGETQYF.

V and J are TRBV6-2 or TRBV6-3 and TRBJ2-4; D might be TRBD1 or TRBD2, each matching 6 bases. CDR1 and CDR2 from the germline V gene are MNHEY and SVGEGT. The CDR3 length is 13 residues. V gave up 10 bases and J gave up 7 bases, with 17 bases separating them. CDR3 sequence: CATGPGAGNIQYF. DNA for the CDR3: TGTGCCACCGGCCCAGGGGCGGGGAACATTCAGTACTTC.

The DNA for the CDR3 is TGCAGTGCTGGGGGGAGTGGCGAGCAGTACTTC. Residues: CSAGGSGEQYF. The chain is built from TRBV20-1 and TRBJ2-7; D may be TRBD2 (6 bases). This CDR3 has 11 residues. Per the germline V gene, CDR1 is DFQATT and CDR2 is SNEGSKA (reference sequence). V was clipped by 5 bases and J by 6 bases, with 11 bases between them.

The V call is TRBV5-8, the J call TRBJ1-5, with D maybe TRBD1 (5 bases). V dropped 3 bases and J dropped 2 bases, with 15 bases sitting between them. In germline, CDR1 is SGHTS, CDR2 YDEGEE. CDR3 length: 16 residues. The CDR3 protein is CASSSITGVGNQPQHF. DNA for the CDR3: TGTGCCAGCAGCTCGATCACGGGGGTCGGCAATCAGCCCCAGCATTTT.

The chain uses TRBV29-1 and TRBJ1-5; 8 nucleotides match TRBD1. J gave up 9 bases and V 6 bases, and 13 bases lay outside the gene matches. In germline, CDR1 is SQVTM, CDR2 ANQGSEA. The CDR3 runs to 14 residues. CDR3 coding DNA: TGCAGCGTGGTACTTGGACAGGGTGGTCCGCCCCAGCATTTT. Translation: CSVVLGQGGPPQHF.

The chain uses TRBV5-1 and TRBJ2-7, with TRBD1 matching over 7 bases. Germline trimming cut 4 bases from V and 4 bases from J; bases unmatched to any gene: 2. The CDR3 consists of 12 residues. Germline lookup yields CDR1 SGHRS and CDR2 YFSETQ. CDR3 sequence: CASSQGQYEQYF. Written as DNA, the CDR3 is TGCGCCAGCAGCCAGGGACAGTACGAGCAGTACTTC.

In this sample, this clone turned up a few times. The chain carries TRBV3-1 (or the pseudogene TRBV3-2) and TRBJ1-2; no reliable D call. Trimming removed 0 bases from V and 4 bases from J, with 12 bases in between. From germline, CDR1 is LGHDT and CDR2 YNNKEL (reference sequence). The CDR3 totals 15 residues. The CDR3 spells CASSQEAVGGYGYTF. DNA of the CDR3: TGTGCCAGCAGCCAAGAGGCGGTAGGTGGCTATGGCTACACCTTC.

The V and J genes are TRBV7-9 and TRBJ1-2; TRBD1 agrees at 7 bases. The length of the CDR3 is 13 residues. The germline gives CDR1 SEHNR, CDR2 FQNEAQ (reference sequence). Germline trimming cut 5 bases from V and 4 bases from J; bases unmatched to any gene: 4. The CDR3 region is CASSLGQPYGYTF. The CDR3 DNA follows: TGTGCCAGCAGCCTGGGACAGCCCTATGGCTACACCTTC.

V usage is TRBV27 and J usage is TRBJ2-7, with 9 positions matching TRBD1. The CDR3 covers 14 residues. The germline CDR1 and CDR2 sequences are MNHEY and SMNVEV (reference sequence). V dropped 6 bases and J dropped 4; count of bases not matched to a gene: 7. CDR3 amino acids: CASSGGTGRYEQYF. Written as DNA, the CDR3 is TGTGCCAGCAGCGGAGGGACAGGGAGGTACGAGCAGTACTTC.